This T cell receptor beta chain emerged from a study of T cell clones after liver transplantation. Findings and caveats of the study: Small, mixed patient groups and varying post-transplant times limit these conclusions. Donor-reactive sequences fell more than third party-reactive ones, suggesting partial deletion.

As regards this clone: The antigen remains undetermined.

Trimming cost V 3 bases and J 0 bases; bases outside gene matches: 5. The CDR3 loop spans 16 amino acids. CDR1 and CDR2 from the germline V gene are SGHTA and FQGNSA. Libraries were prepared by immunoSEQ multiplex PCR; TCRdb keeps only in-frame clonotypes and omits some of them. The sample has roughly 62,000 clones, roughly 70% seen once. This sample comprised CD4+ T cells from blood, obtained at the approximately 16-month timepoint. The sequence came from a human patient who received a liver transplant. Some of the T cells may derive from the graft donor. The V call is TRBV7-2, the J call TRBJ2-3, with TRBD2 matching over 8 bases. The CDR3 sequence is CASSFTAGASTDTQYF. CDR3 DNA sequence: TGTGCCAGCAGCTTCACAGCGGGGGCAAGCACAGATACGCAGTATTTT. Full variable domain (outside the CDR3, taken from reference TRBV7-2 and TRBJ2-3): GAGVSQSPSNKVTEKGKDVELRCDPISGHTALYWYRQSLGQGLEFLIYFQGNSAPDKSGLPSDRFSAERTGGSVSTLTIQRTQQEDSAVYLCASSFTAGASTDTQYFGPGTRLTVL.